The 22 T cell receptor beta chains listed next were all sequenced from one sample in a study of blood T cell repertoires in COVID-19. Sequencing was performed with immunoSEQ multiplex PCR; in TCRdb, only in-frame clones are kept and a portion is missing. The data hold tens of thousands of clones, with 85% to 95% observed a single time. The sequencing input was peripheral blood. The receptors stem from a human donor with active COVID-19. The donor label of this sample is uncertain.

This chain links TRBV6-5 with TRBJ1-2; possibly TRBD1 for D (6 bases). Trimming took 7 bases from V and 4 from J, leaving 16 bases between them. The germline V gene has CDR1 MNHEY and CDR2 SVGAGI. The CDR3 is 14 residues long. The CDR3 coding sequence is TGTGCCAGCACCGCGCAGGGGTTTACCTATGGCTACACCTTC. This encodes CASTAQGFTYGYTF.

J is TRBJ2-1 and V is TRBV7-2; tentatively, D is TRBD2 (7 bases). The V gene's germline CDR1 is SGHTA and CDR2 FQGNSA. CDR3 length equals 16 residues. The V and J ends lost 2 bases and 6 bases respectively, with 17 bases between them. In DNA form, the CDR3 reads TGTGCCAGCAGCTTAAGGGGGGGGACCCCACCCAATGAGCAGTTCTTC. Residues: CASSLRGGTPPNEQFF. The variable domain in full, with the rest retrieved from reference TRBV7-2 and TRBJ2-1, is GAGVSQSPSNKVTEKGKDVELRCDPISGHTALYWYRQSLGQGLEFLIYFQGNSAPDKSGLPSDRFSAERTGGSVSTLTIQRTQQEDSAVYLCASSLRGGTPPNEQFFGPGTRLTVL.

The rearrangement uses TRBV5-1 and TRBJ1-2, with TRBD1 as a possible D gene (6 bases). V lost 5 bases to trimming and J lost 3 bases, with 14 bases between them. The length of the CDR3 is 14 residues. Per the germline V gene, CDR1 is SGHRS and CDR2 is YFSETQ. The CDR3 bases are TGCGCCAGCAGGATTGGGACAAAAGACTATGGCTACACCTTC. It specifies CASRIGTKDYGYTF. The full variable domain, with the rest looked up from reference TRBV5-1 and TRBJ1-2, is KAGVTQTPRYLIKTRGQQVTLSCSPISGHRSVSWYQQTPGQGLQFLFEYFSETQRNKGNFPGRFSGRQFSNSRSEMNVSTLELGDSALYLCASRIGTKDYGYTFGSGTRLTVV.

V and J are TRBV18 and TRBJ1-1; tentative D call: TRBD1 (5 bases). V lost 7 bases and J lost 1, with 7 bases in between. Per the germline V gene, CDR1 is KGHSH and CDR2 is LQKENI. The CDR3 runs 12 residues. DNA for the CDR3: TGTGCCAGCTTAGGACAGAACACTGAAGCTTTCTTT. Its translation is CASLGQNTEAFF.

This chain connects TRBV9 to TRBJ2-1; tentatively, D is TRBD2 (6 bases). The CDR3 is 15 residues long. V shed 0 bases and J shed 9 bases, with 16 bases lying between them. Germline CDR1 is SGDLS and CDR2 is YYNGEE. The CDR3 sequence: CASSVGDSLLVEQFF. The CDR3 DNA is TGTGCCAGCAGCGTAGGGGACTCGCTATTGGTTGAGCAGTTCTTC.

V and J are TRBV3-1 (or the pseudogene TRBV3-2) and TRBJ2-1; 7 bases are shared with TRBD1. Germline loops: CDR1 LGHDT, CDR2 YNNKEL (reference sequence). This CDR3 has 13 residues. V lost 3 bases, J lost 15 bases, and 11 bases stayed unmatched. The CDR3 spells CASSQAAGDSWFF. The CDR3, as DNA: TGTGCCAGCAGCCAGGCCGCAGGGGACAGCTGGTTCTTC.

The chain employs TRBV5-1 and TRBJ2-2; D gene uncertain. Between the trimmed V and J ends, which lost 0 bases and 5 bases, there was a span of 8 bases. The CDR3 consists of 14 residues. The germline gives CDR1 SGHRS, CDR2 YFSETQ. This CDR3 reads CASSLARLTGELFF. CDR3 nucleotide sequence: TGCGCCAGCAGCTTGGCCCGGTTGACCGGGGAGCTGTTTTTT.

V usage is TRBV9 and J usage is TRBJ2-5, with 9 bases matching TRBD2. This CDR3 comprises 17 residues. V trimming: 6 bases; J trimming: 5 bases; junction bases outside the gene matches: 17. Looked up from germline, CDR1 is SGDLS and CDR2 is YYNGEE. The CDR3 is CASTPAASGTTGETQYF. DNA of the CDR3: TGTGCCAGCACCCCGGCGGCTAGCGGGACCACAGGGGAGACCCAGTACTTC.

This chain links TRBV2 with TRBJ2-2; D unclear. V dropped 8 bases and J dropped 4 bases, with 11 bases sitting between them. The CDR3 length is 13 residues. The V gene's germline CDR1 is SNHLY and CDR2 FYNNEI. CDR3 bases: TGTGCCAGCTCCGCTCTAGTCACCGGGGAGCTGTTTTTT. Amino acids: CASSALVTGELFF.

The V gene is TRBV2, the J gene TRBJ1-5; 9 bases are shared with TRBD1. CDR1 and CDR2 from the germline V gene are SNHLY and FYNNEI. This CDR3 region has 14 residues. V lost 10 bases and J lost 0; bases outside the gene matches: 4. The CDR3 coding sequence is TGTGCCACCGGGGGACAGGGTAGCAATCAGCCCCAGCATTTT. As protein: CATGGQGSNQPQHF.

V and J are TRBV3-1 (or the pseudogene TRBV3-2) and TRBJ2-5; TRBD2 is a possible D gene (6 bases). CDR3 length equals 15 residues. V was shortened by 1 base and J by 3 bases, with 12 bases between the two germline ends. CDR1 is LGHDT and CDR2 is YNNKEL in the germline V gene (reference sequence). CDR3 loop: CASSQAGPGEETQYF. DNA for the CDR3: TGTGCCAGCAGCCAAGCCGGTCCGGGGGAAGAGACCCAGTACTTC.

The chain carries TRBV5-1 and TRBJ2-2; a weak D match, TRBD2 (6 bases). The CDR3 has 15 residues. Trimming removed 0 bases from V and 5 bases from J, with 11 bases in between. CDR1 and CDR2 (germline): SGHRS, YFSETQ. CDR3 DNA sequence: TGCGCCAGCAGCTTGGGGCCGGGGAGGACCGGGGAGCTGTTTTTT. Protein product: CASSLGPGRTGELFF.

This clone occurred once. This chain connects TRBV19 to TRBJ2-2, with D possibly TRBD2 on 7 matching bases. V dropped 7 bases and J dropped 5 bases, with 20 bases sitting between them. Germline CDR1 reads LNHDA; CDR2 reads SQIVND (reference sequence). This CDR3 comprises 16 residues. Here the CDR3 reads CASIRGVGGPTGELFF. The CDR3 DNA follows: TGTGCCAGTATAAGGGGTGTCGGGGGGCCAACCGGGGAGCTGTTTTTT.

V is TRBV3-1 (or the pseudogene TRBV3-2) and J is TRBJ2-3; 8 bases align to TRBD2. The CDR3 is 15 residues long. Per germline, CDR1 LGHDT and CDR2 YNNKEL (reference sequence). Germline trimming cut 1 base from V and 5 bases from J; bases unmatched to any gene: 5. The CDR3 sequence: CASSQGGGRGDTQYF. The CDR3 nucleotides read TGTGCCAGCAGCCAAGGCGGGGGGCGGGGAGATACGCAGTATTTT.

The rearrangement uses TRBV27 and TRBJ1-2; 8 positions agree with TRBD1. V trimming: 5 bases; J trimming: 7 bases; junction bases outside the gene matches: 6. The germline V gene has CDR1 MNHEY and CDR2 SMNVEV (reference sequence). The CDR3 sequence is 13 residues long. CDR3 protein: CASSPTGAGGYTF. DNA for the CDR3: TGTGCCAGCAGTCCGACAGGGGCAGGTGGCTACACCTTC.

The rearrangement joins TRBV11-2 to TRBJ2-1; weak D call: TRBD2 (6 bases). V lost 1 base and J lost 0, with 16 bases in between. Germline V gene lookup returns CDR1 SGHAT and CDR2 FQNNGV. The CDR3 length is 18 residues. As DNA, the CDR3 is TGTGCCAGCAGCTTAGCAGTTTGGACTACCAGCTCCTACAATGAGCAGTTCTTC. This encodes CASSLAVWTTSSYNEQFF.

This clone occurred once. This sequence joins TRBV20-1 and TRBJ2-3, with D uncertain. V lost 6 bases, J lost 6 bases, and 10 bases lay in between. CDR1 DFQATT and CDR2 SNEGSKA come from the germline V gene (reference sequence). The length of the CDR3 is 11 residues. In nucleotides, the CDR3 is TGCAGTGCCGACCCGCGGGATACGCAGTATTTT. Residues: CSADPRDTQYF.

The J gene is TRBJ2-7, the V gene TRBV7-8; 9 bases are shared with TRBD1. With V trimmed by 5 bases and J by 4 bases, 9 bases remained unmatched. CDR1 is SGHVS, CDR2 FQNEAQ, per germline. The CDR3 consists of 15 residues. CDR3 region: CASSLSGTGRYEQYF. The CDR3 nucleotides are TGTGCCAGCAGCCTCTCCGGGACAGGGCGATACGAGCAGTACTTC.

This rearrangement joins TRBV10-3 to TRBJ2-5; TRBD2 matches 10 bases. This CDR3 has 17 residues. The junction had 9 bases not matched to a gene; V was cut back by 4 bases and J by 1 base. CDR1 and CDR2 (germline): ENHRY, SYGVKD. The CDR3 DNA follows: TGTGCCATCAGTGGTCCGAAGAGCGGGGGGGCCCAAGAGACCCAGTACTTC. Translated: CAISGPKSGGAQETQYF.

This chain joins TRBV7-9 and TRBJ1-2, with 8 bases that match TRBD1. Germline V lookup: CDR1 SEHNR, CDR2 FQNEAQ (reference sequence). Trimming took 6 bases from V and 4 from J; bases not matched to a gene: 7. There are 14 residues in the CDR3. The CDR3: CASSSGQASYGYTF. CDR3 bases: TGTGCCAGCAGTTCGGGACAGGCTTCCTATGGCTACACCTTC.

This sequence joins TRBV5-1 and TRBJ2-2, with D maybe TRBD1 (5 bases). The germline V and J ends were trimmed by 4 bases and 6 bases, with 13 bases remaining between them. The CDR3 contains 14 residues. Per germline, CDR1 SGHRS and CDR2 YFSETQ. The CDR3 nucleotides read TGCGCCAGCAGCGAGGAATTAGGGGCCGGGGAGCTGTTTTTT. It specifies CASSEELGAGELFF. The variable domain in full, completed from reference TRBV5-1 and TRBJ2-2, reads KAGVTQTPRYLIKTRGQQVTLSCSPISGHRSVSWYQQTPGQGLQFLFEYFSETQRNKGNFPGRFSGRQFSNSRSEMNVSTLELGDSALYLCASSEELGAGELFFGEGSRLTVL.

The CDR3 DNA is TGTGCCAGCAGCCCGCAGGGGAATCAGCCCCAGCATTTT. Amino acid sequence: CASSPQGNQPQHF. The V and J genes are TRBV12-3 or TRBV12-4 and TRBJ1-5; maybe TRBD1 (6 bases). This CDR3 has 13 residues. V lost 6 bases, J lost 4 bases, and 10 bases lay in between.